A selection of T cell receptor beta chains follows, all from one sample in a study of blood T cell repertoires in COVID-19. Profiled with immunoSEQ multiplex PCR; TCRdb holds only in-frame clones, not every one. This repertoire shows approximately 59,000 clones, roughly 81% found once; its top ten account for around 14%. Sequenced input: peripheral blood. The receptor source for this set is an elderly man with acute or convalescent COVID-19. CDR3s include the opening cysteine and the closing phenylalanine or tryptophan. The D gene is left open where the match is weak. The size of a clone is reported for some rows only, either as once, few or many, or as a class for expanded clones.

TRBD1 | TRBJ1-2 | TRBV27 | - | TGTGCCAGCGGATTCAGACAGGGAAATGGCTACACCTTC | CASGFRQGNGYTF
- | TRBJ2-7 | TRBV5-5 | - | TGTGCCAGCAGCTTGACGGGAGACAGCTACGAGCAGTACTTC | CASSLTGDSYEQYF
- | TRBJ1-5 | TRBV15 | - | TGTGCCACCAGCAGACCAGGGTATGTTCAGCCCCAGCATTTT | CATSRPGYVQPQHF
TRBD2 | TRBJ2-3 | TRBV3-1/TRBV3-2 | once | TGTGCCAGCAGCCAAGGGGCTAGCGGGCAGAAGGATACGCAGTATTTT | CASSQGASGQKDTQYF
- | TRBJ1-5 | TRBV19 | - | TGTGCCAGTAGACCCCAGACAGGAATGAATCAGCCCCAGCATTTT | CASRPQTGMNQPQHF
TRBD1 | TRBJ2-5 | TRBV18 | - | TGTGCCAGCTCAAACTGGGGACAGGGTACGGAGACCCAGTACTTC | CASSNWGQGTETQYF
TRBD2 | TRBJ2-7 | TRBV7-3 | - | TGTGCCAGCAGCCGTAGCGGGAGCGGCGACGAGCAGTACTTC | CASSRSGSGDEQYF
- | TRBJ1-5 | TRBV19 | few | TGTGCCAGTAGTATCACCCAGGGCCGCCAGCCCCAGCATTTT | CASSITQGRQPQHF
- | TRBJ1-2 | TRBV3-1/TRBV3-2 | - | TGTGCCAGCAGCCAGGGGGCTCCCCTTAACTATGGCTACACCTTC | CASSQGAPLNYGYTF
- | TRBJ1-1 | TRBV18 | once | TGTGCCAGCTCGCCCGCGATTAACACTGAAGCTTTCTTT | CASSPAINTEAFF
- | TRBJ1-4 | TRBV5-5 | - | TGTGCCAGCAGCCTTGTCAGAAGGGGGTCTGAAAAACTGTTTTTT | CASSLVRRGSEKLFF
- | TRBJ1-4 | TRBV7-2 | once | TGTGCCAGCAGCCCCTTAGAGGTTTTCACTAATGAAAAACTGTTTTTT | CASSPLEVFTNEKLFF
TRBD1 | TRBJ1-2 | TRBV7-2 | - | TGTGCCAGCAGCTCGGGACAGTTCTATGGCTACACCTTC | CASSSGQFYGYTF
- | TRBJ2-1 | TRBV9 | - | TGTGCCAGCAGCCCCTCAGGCAGACACAATGAGCAGTTCTTC | CASSPSGRHNEQFF
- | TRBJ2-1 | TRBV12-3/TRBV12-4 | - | TGTGCCAGCAGTTTAGGCGGTGAGCAGTTCTTC | CASSLGGEQFF
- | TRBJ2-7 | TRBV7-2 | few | TGTGCCAGCAGCTTAGACGGGGGAATATACTCCTACGAGCAGTACTTC | CASSLDGGIYSYEQYF
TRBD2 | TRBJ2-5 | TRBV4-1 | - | TGCGCCAGCAGCCAATTGAGCGGGAGACTGCAAGAGACCCAGTACTTC | CASSQLSGRLQETQYF
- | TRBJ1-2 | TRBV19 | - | TGTGCCAGTAGGGAGAGTTACTCTGGCTACACCTTC | CASRESYSGYTF
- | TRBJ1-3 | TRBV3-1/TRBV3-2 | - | TGTGCCAGCAGTCGTGCGGCCCTCCCACCCTCTGGAAACACCATATATTTT | CASSRAALPPSGNTIYF
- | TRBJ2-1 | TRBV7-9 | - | TGTGCCAGCAGCTTAGGGGCAGTTGTTGGTCTGGGTGAGCAGTTCTTC | CASSLGAVVGLGEQFF
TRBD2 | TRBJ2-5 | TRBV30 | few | TGTGCCTGGAGGCCTAGCGGAGAGACCCAGTACTTC | CAWRPSGETQYF
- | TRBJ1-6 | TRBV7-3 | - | TGTGCCAGCGGGCAGTCGGAGGGTACACCCCTCCACTTT | CASGQSEGTPLHF
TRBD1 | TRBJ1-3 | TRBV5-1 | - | TGCGCCAGCAGCTTTACAGGGGGTGGAAACACCATATATTTT | CASSFTGGGNTIYF